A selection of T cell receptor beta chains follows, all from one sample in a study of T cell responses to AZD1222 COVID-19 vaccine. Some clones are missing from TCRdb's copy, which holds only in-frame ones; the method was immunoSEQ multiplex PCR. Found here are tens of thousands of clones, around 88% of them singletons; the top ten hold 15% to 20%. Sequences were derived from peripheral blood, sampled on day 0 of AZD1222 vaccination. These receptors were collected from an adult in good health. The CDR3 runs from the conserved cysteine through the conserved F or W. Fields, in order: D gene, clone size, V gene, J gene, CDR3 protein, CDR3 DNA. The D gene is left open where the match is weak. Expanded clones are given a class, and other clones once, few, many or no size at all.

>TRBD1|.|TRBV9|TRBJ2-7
CASSVGGTGSYEQYF
TGTGCCAGCAGCGTAGGTGGGACAGGGTCCTACGAGCAGTACTTC
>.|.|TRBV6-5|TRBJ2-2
CASSYGGNTGELFF
TGTGCCAGCAGTTACGGGGGAAACACCGGGGAGCTGTTTTTT
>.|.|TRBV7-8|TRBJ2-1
CASKDGHAYNEQFF
TGTGCCAGCAAGGACGGTCATGCCTACAATGAGCAGTTCTTC
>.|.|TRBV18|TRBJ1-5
CASSPQGNQPQHF
TGTGCCAGCTCACCACAGGGCAATCAGCCCCAGCATTTT
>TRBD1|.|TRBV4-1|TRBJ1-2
CASSQVKGAHYGYTF
TGCGCCAGCAGCCAAGTTAAGGGGGCGCACTATGGCTACACCTTC
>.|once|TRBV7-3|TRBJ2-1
CASSLELSSYNEQFF
TGTGCCAGCAGTCTTGAACTGAGCTCCTACAATGAGCAGTTCTTC
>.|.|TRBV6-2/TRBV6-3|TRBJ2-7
CASSYQVDLPHEQYF
TGTGCCAGCAGTTATCAAGTGGACCTACCCCACGAGCAGTACTTC
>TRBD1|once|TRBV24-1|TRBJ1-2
CATSDSGGLYGYTF
TGTGCCACCAGTGATTCAGGGGGCCTCTATGGCTACACCTTC
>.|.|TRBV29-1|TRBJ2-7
CSVEEGSYEQYF
TGCAGCGTTGAGGAGGGTTCCTACGAGCAGTACTTC
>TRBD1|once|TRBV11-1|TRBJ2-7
CASSSQGAAYEQYF
TGTGCCAGCAGCTCACAGGGGGCGGCCTACGAGCAGTACTTC
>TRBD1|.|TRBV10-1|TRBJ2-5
CASSGRAGTGRETQYF
TGCGCCAGCAGTGGGAGAGCCGGGACAGGGCGAGAGACCCAGTACTTC
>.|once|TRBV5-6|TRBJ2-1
CASSLAGRINNEQFF
TGTGCCAGCAGCTTGGCAGGGCGGATTAATAATGAGCAGTTCTTC
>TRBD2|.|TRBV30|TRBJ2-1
CAWVNGLDYAYNEQFF
TGTGCCTGGGTAAACGGACTAGACTATGCCTACAATGAGCAGTTCTTC
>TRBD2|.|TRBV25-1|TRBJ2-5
CASSATSGSNQETQYF
TGTGCCAGCAGTGCAACTAGCGGGAGTAATCAAGAGACCCAGTACTTC
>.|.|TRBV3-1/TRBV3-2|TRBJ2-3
CASSQEGGDTQYF
TGTGCCAGCAGCCAAGAAGGGGGGGATACGCAGTATTTT
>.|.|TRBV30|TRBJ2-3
CAWRREYTDTQYF
TGTGCCTGGAGGAGGGAGTACACAGATACGCAGTATTTT
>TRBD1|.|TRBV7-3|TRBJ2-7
CASTGTGRVYEQYF
TGTGCCAGCACCGGGACAGGGAGAGTCTACGAGCAGTACTTC
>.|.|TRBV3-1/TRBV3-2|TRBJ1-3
CASSPAAGGNTIYF
TGTGCCAGCAGCCCGGCGGCAGGCGGAAACACCATATATTTT
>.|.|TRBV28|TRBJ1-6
CASSLWGEGNSPLHF
TGTGCCAGCAGTTTATGGGGCGAGGGTAATTCACCCCTCCACTTT
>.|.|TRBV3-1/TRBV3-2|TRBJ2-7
CASSLGTLEQYF
TGTGCCAGCAGCCTCGGGACTCTCGAGCAGTACTTC
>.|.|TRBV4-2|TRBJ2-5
CASSQGRTGETQYF
TGTGCCAGCAGCCAAGGGAGGACGGGTGAGACCCAGTACTTC